Below, 30 T cell receptor beta chains from the same sample are listed, as sequenced in a study of Graves' ophthalmopathy and Graves' hyperthyroidism. CDR3 regions of TCR beta were amplified from RNA transcripts. Scientists carried out first-round RT-PCR using HTBI primers and then a second-round multiplex PCR. TCRdb passed the multiplex PCR reads through MiXCR, listing each CDR3 protein once. The table has over a million distinct CDR3 sequences, about 36% seen once. The source material was peripheral blood or thyroid tissue (not recorded which). These receptors were collected from an adult man with Graves' hyperthyroidism.

This rearrangement joins TRBV19 to TRBJ2-7; 9 bases map to TRBD1. Germline V gene data show CDR1 as LNHDA and CDR2 as SQIVND (reference sequence). The CDR3 spans 16 residues. V dropped 6 bases and J dropped 3; count of bases not matched to a gene: 12. DNA of the CDR3: TGTGCCAGTAGCCTTCTCCGAGGGACAGGGAACTACGAGCAGTACTTC. Translated, it gives CASSLLRGTGNYEQYF.

The rearrangement uses TRBV29-1 and TRBJ2-2, with TRBD1 matching 9 bases. V trimming: 6 bases; J trimming: 8 bases; junction bases outside the gene matches: 10. The V gene's germline CDR1 is SQVTM and CDR2 ANQGSEA. CDR3 length: 14 amino acids. The CDR3 protein is CSVKGQGLSGELFF. The CDR3 region has the DNA TGCAGCGTCAAAGGACAGGGGCTTTCGGGGGAGCTGTTTTTT.

This clonotype appeared once. This could be a read error, since a much larger clone is one nucleotide away. This chain joins TRBV20-1 and TRBJ1-5; 10 bases line up with TRBD1. The germline V gene has CDR1 DFQATT and CDR2 SNEGSKA (reference sequence). This CDR3 spans 15 amino acids. The CDR3 bases are TGCAGTGTTAGAGATAGGACAGGGGGAGATCAGCCCCAGCATTTT. It yields the protein CSVRDRTGGDQPQHF.

This clonotype was recorded many times. This chain uses TRBV5-1 with TRBJ2-5; 7 bases agree with TRBD1. From germline, CDR1 is SGHRS and CDR2 YFSETQ. V shed 4 bases and J 6 bases; nucleotides not matched to a gene: 12. The CDR3 is 15 amino acids. CDR3 protein: CASSPRQGDAKTQYF. The DNA of the CDR3 is TGCGCCAGCAGCCCCCGACAGGGTGATGCCAAGACCCAGTACTTC.

This chain connects TRBV25-1 to TRBJ2-7; TRBD1 matches 9 bases. The CDR3 contains 15 residues. Trimming took 8 bases from V and 2 from J; bases not matched to a gene: 10. Looked up from germline, CDR1 is MGHDK and CDR2 is SYGVNS. The CDR3 protein is CASSPGTGFAYEQYF. CDR3 coding DNA: TGTGCCAGCTCACCTGGGACAGGGTTCGCCTACGAGCAGTACTTC.

This clonotype was picked up many times. The chain joins TRBV20-1 to TRBJ2-7; D is undetermined. The CDR3 has 13 amino acids. The V gene lost 3 bases and the J gene lost 9 bases, with 18 bases spanning the gap. CDR1 DFQATT and CDR2 SNEGSKA come from the germline V gene (reference sequence). The CDR3 loop is CSASVNTALGQYF. CDR3 nucleotide sequence: TGCAGTGCTAGTGTCAATACGGCACTTGGGCAGTACTTC.

The chain recombines TRBV7-8 with TRBJ2-3, with D perhaps matching TRBD1 or TRBD2 (6 bases each). The germline gives CDR1 SGHVS, CDR2 FQNEAQ. Trimming removed 1 base from V and 6 bases from J, with 14 bases in between. The length of the CDR3 is 15 residues. CDR3: CASSLGSLGGDTQYF. The CDR3 region has the DNA TGTGCCAGCAGCTTAGGTTCCCTAGGGGGGGATACGCAGTATTTT.

This clonotype appeared a few times. The chain uses TRBV6-5 and TRBJ2-5; maybe TRBD1 (5 bases). Germline CDR1 is MNHEY and CDR2 is SVGAGI. The V end was cut by 2 bases, the J end by 5 bases, with 12 bases between. The CDR3 extends over 14 amino acids. CDR3 coding DNA: TGTGCCAGCAGTTACGGGGCAGGGATGGAGACCCAGTACTTC. This gives the protein CASSYGAGMETQYF.

In its sample, this clonotype was seen a few times. The J gene is TRBJ2-5, the V gene TRBV29-1; D is possibly TRBD2 (6 bases). The CDR3 runs to 13 residues. Germline V CDR1 and CDR2: SQVTM, ANQGSEA. Trimming removed 4 bases from V and 4 bases from J, with 13 bases in between. The CDR3 coding sequence is TGCAGCGTTGGGGACTCTCGGCCAGAGACCCAGTACTTC. Translated, it gives CSVGDSRPETQYF.

In its sample, this clonotype was seen many times. Given a far larger clone just one base away, this is likely a sequencing read error. The genes are TRBV12-3 or TRBV12-4 and TRBJ2-7; D remains ambiguous. The CDR3 covers 11 residues. CDR3 DNA sequence: TGTGCCAGCAGATTAGCCTACGAGCAGTACTTC. It codes for CASRLAYEQYF.

Many counts were recorded for this clonotype. The chain joins TRBV29-1 to TRBJ1-2; 8 nucleotides align to TRBD1. V was clipped by 1 base and J by 0 bases; unmatched bases: 7. Germline values: CDR1 SQVTM, CDR2 ANQGSEA. The CDR3 contains 16 residues. CDR3 nucleotides: TGCAGCGTTGAAGTTGTCCGGGACAGGTCTAACTATGGCTACACCTTC. Translated, it gives CSVEVVRDRSNYGYTF.

This clonotype was seen ten or more times. V and J are TRBV6-6 and TRBJ1-5; D remains unclear. The V and J ends lost 5 bases and 13 bases respectively, with 21 bases between them. The germline CDR1 and CDR2 sequences are MNHNY and SVGAGI (reference sequence). This CDR3 comprises 14 residues. The CDR3 loop reads CASSPTTPRTDQHF. Written as DNA, the CDR3 is TGTGCCAGCAGTCCAACCACCCCCCGGACGGATCAGCATTTT.

The chain has TRBV6-6 and TRBJ1-5; D ambiguous. V was shortened by 5 bases and J by 2 bases, with 19 bases between the two germline ends. The germline V gene encodes CDR1 MNHNY and CDR2 SVGAGI (reference sequence). The CDR3 is made up of 17 amino acids. CDR3 nucleotide sequence: TGTGCCAGCAGTACACGATCGAGGGTAGTCCGCAATCAGCCCCAGCATTTT. Residues: CASSTRSRVVRNQPQHF.

Concerning this clonotype itself: Relative to the germline gene, one junction end is altered; a read error may explain this. The chain combines TRBV5-1 with TRBJ2-6; weak D call: TRBD1 (6 bases). The length of the CDR3 is 15 residues. Germline CDR1 and CDR2: SGHRS and YFSETQ. The CDR3 here is CASSRGTHGADVLTF. The CDR3 DNA reads TGCGCCAGCAGCAGGGGGACACATGGGGCCGACGTCCTGACTTTC.

This rearrangement joins TRBV7-8 to TRBJ2-6; the match to TRBD1 covers 7 bases. The CDR3 sequence is 18 residues long. V shed 8 bases and J 3 bases; nucleotides not matched to a gene: 16. In germline, CDR1 is SGHVS, CDR2 FQNEAQ. The CDR3, as DNA: TGTGCCAGCCTCATATCGACAGGGACCCCTCGTGGGGCCAACGTCCTGACTTTC. Translating gives CASLISTGTPRGANVLTF.

This clonotype was detected ten times or more. V and J are TRBV7-9 and TRBJ2-2, with 7 bases that match TRBD1. In germline, CDR1 is SEHNR, CDR2 FQNEAQ (reference sequence). The CDR3 is 14 amino acids. V lost 4 bases, J lost 7 bases, and 6 bases stayed unmatched. As DNA, the CDR3 is TGTGCCAGCAGCTCGACAGGGCTGAACGGGGAGCTGTTTTTT. Protein sequence: CASSSTGLNGELFF.

This clonotype was counted ten times or more. The chain links TRBV12-3 or TRBV12-4 to TRBJ1-5; the match to TRBD1 covers 8 bases. V trimming: 6 bases; J trimming: 4 bases; junction bases outside the gene matches: 5. The CDR3 extends over 14 amino acids. The DNA for the CDR3 is TGTGCCAGCAGCTTGACAGGGGTGAATCAGCCCCAGCATTTT. Translating it yields CASSLTGVNQPQHF.

This chain uses TRBV20-1 with TRBJ1-1; 7 bases are shared with TRBD1. The J segment lost 0 bases and the V segment lost 1 base, leaving 5 bases of the junction unmatched. Per the germline V gene, CDR1 is DFQATT and CDR2 is SNEGSKA (reference sequence). The CDR3 is 15 residues long. The CDR3 DNA sequence: TGCAGTGCTAGAGTGACAGGGCGGATGAACACTGAAGCTTTCTTT. Translation gives CSARVTGRMNTEAFF.

As regards this clonotype: This may stem from a read error, because a much larger clone lies one nucleotide away. The chain uses TRBV20-1 and TRBJ1-6, with 8 bases aligning to TRBD1. Germline lookup yields CDR1 DFQATT and CDR2 SNEGSKA (reference sequence). CDR3 length: 15 amino acids. The CDR3 DNA sequence: TGCAGTGCTGGAGATCCCAGCAGGGGGCTTGCACCCCTCCACTTT. Translated, it gives CSAGDPSRGLAPLHF.

This chain's CDR3 is CASSLSWGGEQYF. The CDR3 bases are TGTGCCAGCAGCTTATCATGGGGGGGGGAGCAGTACTTC. This chain joins TRBV7-9 and TRBJ2-7, with 7 bases matching TRBD2. With V trimmed by 2 bases and J by 7 bases, 5 bases remained unmatched. Germline V gene data show CDR1 as SEHNR and CDR2 as FQNEAQ (reference sequence). This CDR3 is built from 13 residues. Variable domain in full (rest from reference TRBV7-9 and TRBJ2-7): DTGVSQNPRHKITKRGQNVTFRCDPISEHNRLYWYRQTLGQGPEFLTYFQNEAQLEKSRLLSDRFSAERPKGSFSTLEIQRTEQGDSAMYLCASSLSWGGEQYFGPGTRLTVT.

This chain uses TRBV9 with TRBJ2-7; D possibly matches TRBD1 or TRBD2 (6 bases each). Trimming shortened V by 4 bases and J by 5 bases, and 22 bases separated the two germline ends. Germline lookup yields CDR1 SGDLS and CDR2 YYNGEE. CDR3 length: 16 residues. The CDR3 here is CASSLGMGGLIDEQYF. The CDR3 nucleotides are TGTGCCAGCAGCTTGGGAATGGGGGGCCTTATCGACGAGCAGTACTTC.

As concerns this clonotype: This clone may be a read error of a much larger clone one base away. V and J are TRBV12-3 or TRBV12-4 and TRBJ1-6, with TRBD1 matching over 9 bases. CDR3 length: 15 amino acids. CDR3 region: CASSGQGRANSPFHF. The DNA of the CDR3 is TGTGCCAGCAGTGGACAGGGGAGGGCTAATTCACCCTTCCACTTT.

As to this clonotype: A read error is possible here, since a much larger clone lies one base away. The chain has TRBV19 and TRBJ2-7; D gene unclear. Germline V CDR1 and CDR2: LNHDA, SQIVND (reference sequence). The CDR3 has 12 amino acids. DNA of the CDR3: TGTGCCAGTAGCCGGACCCCCTACGAGCAGCACTTC. Its protein product is CASSRTPYEQHF.

This clonotype was counted many times. The chain joins TRBV14 to TRBJ2-5; 8 nucleotides match TRBD2. CDR3 size: 14 residues. With 4 bases clipped from V and 5 bases from J, the junction kept 6 bases outside the gene matches. CDR1 is SGHDN, CDR2 FVKESK, per germline. This CDR3 reads CASSPLAGRETQYF. CDR3 DNA: TGTGCCAGCAGCCCATTAGCGGGACGTGAGACCCAGTACTTC.

The V and J genes are TRBV19 and TRBJ1-5; TRBD1 matches at 8 bases. With 4 bases clipped from V and 6 bases from J, the junction kept 8 bases outside the gene matches. The CDR3 extends over 15 amino acids. Germline lookup yields CDR1 LNHDA and CDR2 SQIVND (reference sequence). DNA of the CDR3: TGTGCCAGTAGTAGTAGGACAGGGACCGGTCAGCCCCAGCATTTT. Translating gives CASSSRTGTGQPQHF.

CDR3 loop: CSVVGTSGRGGELFF. CDR3 coding DNA: TGCAGCGTTGTTGGGACTAGCGGGCGTGGCGGGGAGCTGTTTTTT. The chain has TRBV29-1 and TRBJ2-2; TRBD2 matches 12 bases. CDR1 SQVTM and CDR2 ANQGSEA come from the germline V gene. Germline trimming cut 4 bases from V and 7 bases from J; bases unmatched to any gene: 7. The CDR3 runs 15 residues.

In its sample, this clonotype was seen many times. The chain couples TRBV12-3 or TRBV12-4 to TRBJ1-5, with a possible D match to TRBD1 (6 bases). Trimming shortened V by 6 bases and J by 0 bases, and 9 bases separated the two germline ends. The CDR3 covers 14 residues. CDR3 residues: CASRRQDSNQPQHF. In nucleotides, the CDR3 is TGTGCCAGCAGAAGACAGGATAGCAATCAGCCCCAGCATTTT.

A remark on this clonotype: A read error may account for a junction end that differs from germline. The rearrangement links TRBV20-1 to TRBJ2-7, with 15 bases aligning to TRBD2. Germline V gene lookup returns CDR1 DFQATT and CDR2 SNEGSKA (reference sequence). CDR3 length: 21 residues. The CDR3 DNA reads as TGCAGTGCCGAGCCAATACCGGGACTAGCGGGGGGCAGCATCCTTTCCTACGGGCAGTACTTC. Protein sequence: CSAEPIPGLAGGSILSYGQYF.

This clonotype was counted only a few times. V usage is TRBV9 and J usage is TRBJ1-5; 8 nucleotides agree with TRBD1. Germline CDR1 reads SGDLS; CDR2 reads YYNGEE. CDR3 length: 14 amino acids. V trimming: 4 bases; J trimming: 3 bases; junction bases outside the gene matches: 3. CDR3 DNA sequence: TGTGCCAGCAGCCAGGGGGCCCCCAATCAGCCCCAGCATTTT. Translation gives CASSQGAPNQPQHF.

The chain has TRBV4-1 and TRBJ2-5, with 10 bases lining up with TRBD2. The J segment lost 1 base and the V segment lost 4 bases, leaving 9 bases of the junction unmatched. This CDR3 contains 17 residues. Germline V lookup: CDR1 MGHRA, CDR2 YSYEKL. This CDR3 is CASSRLPGLAPQETQYF. In DNA, the CDR3 is TGCGCCAGCAGCCGCCTTCCGGGACTAGCGCCCCAAGAGACCCAGTACTTC.